The subject of this entry is one TCR beta chain. This entry belongs to a study of blood T cell repertoires in COVID-19. Study as a whole: Specimens from acute and convalescent COVID-19 originated in the United States, Italy and Spain. PBMCs, B-cell-depleted T cells, or T cells provided the cDNA or gDNA that made up the material.

Followed longitudinally, the Seattle patients had been enrolled during active infection. Produced via immunoSEQ multiplex PCR; TCRdb's table is partial and in-frame only. The table shows some 310,000 clones, with 85% to 90% occurring only once. The CDR3 is 19 amino acids. CDR1 and CDR2 from the germline V gene are MDHEN and SYDVKM. The trim removed 2 bases at V and 2 bases at J, leaving 16 bases unmatched. The V gene is TRBV28, the J gene TRBJ2-3, with 7 nucleotides matching TRBD2. The TCR comes from a woman aged 25 to 39 with COVID-19, enrolled during active disease. Sequencing input: peripheral blood. Here the CDR3 reads CASSLTSGKPSTTTDTQYF. As DNA, the CDR3 is TGTGCCAGCAGTTTAACCAGCGGGAAGCCCTCGACCACCACAGATACGCAGTATTTT.